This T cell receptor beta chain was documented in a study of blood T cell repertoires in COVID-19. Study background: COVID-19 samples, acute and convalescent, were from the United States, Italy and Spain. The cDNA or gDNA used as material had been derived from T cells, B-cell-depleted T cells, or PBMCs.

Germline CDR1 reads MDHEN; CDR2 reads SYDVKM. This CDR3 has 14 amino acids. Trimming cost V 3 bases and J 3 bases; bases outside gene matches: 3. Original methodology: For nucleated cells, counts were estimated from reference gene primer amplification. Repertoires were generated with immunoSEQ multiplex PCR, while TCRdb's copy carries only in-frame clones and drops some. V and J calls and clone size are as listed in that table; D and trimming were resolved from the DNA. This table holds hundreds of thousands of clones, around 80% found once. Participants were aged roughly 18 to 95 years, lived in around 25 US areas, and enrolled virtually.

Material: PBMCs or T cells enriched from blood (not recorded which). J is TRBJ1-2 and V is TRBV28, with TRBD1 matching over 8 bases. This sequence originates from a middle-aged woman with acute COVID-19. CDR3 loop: CASSLSGQDYGYTF. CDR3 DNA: TGTGCCAGCAGTTTGTCGGGACAGGACTATGGCTACACCTTC.